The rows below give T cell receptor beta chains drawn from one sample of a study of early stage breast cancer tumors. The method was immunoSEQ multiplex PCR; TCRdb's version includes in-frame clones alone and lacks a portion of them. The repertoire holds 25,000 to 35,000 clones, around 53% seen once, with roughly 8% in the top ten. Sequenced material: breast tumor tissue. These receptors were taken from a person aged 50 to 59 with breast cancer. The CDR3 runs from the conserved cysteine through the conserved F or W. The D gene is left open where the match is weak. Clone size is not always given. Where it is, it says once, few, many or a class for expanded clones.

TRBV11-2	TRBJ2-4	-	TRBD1	CASSSGGGQGAKNIQYF	TGTGCCAGCAGCTCAGGAGGGGGACAGGGGGCCAAAAACATTCAGTACTTC
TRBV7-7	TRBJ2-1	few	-	CASSFQGGNEQFF	TGTGCTAGCAGCTTCCAGGGGGGGAATGAGCAGTTCTTC
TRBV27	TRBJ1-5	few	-	CASRWEPNQPQHF	TGTGCCAGCAGGTGGGAACCAAATCAGCCCCAGCATTTT
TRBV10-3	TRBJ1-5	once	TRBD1	CAISIGDSNQPQHF	TGTGCCATCTCCATCGGGGACAGTAATCAGCCCCAGCATTTT
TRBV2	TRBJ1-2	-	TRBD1	CASSPQGAVNGYTF	TGTGCCAGCAGCCCCCAGGGGGCAGTAAATGGCTACACCTTC
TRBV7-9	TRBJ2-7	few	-	CASSLALSYEQYF	TGTGCCAGCAGCTTAGCCCTAAGCTACGAGCAGTACTTC
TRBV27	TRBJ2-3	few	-	CASSSKAGRTDTQYF	TGTGCCAGCAGTTCCAAAGCGGGCCGCACAGATACGCAGTATTTT
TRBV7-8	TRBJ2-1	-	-	CASSPAGSRDEQFF	TGTGCCAGCAGCCCAGCAGGAAGTAGAGATGAGCAGTTCTTC
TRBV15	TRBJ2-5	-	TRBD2	CATSIRGGSETQYF	TGTGCCACCAGCATTCGAGGCGGGAGTGAGACCCAGTACTTC
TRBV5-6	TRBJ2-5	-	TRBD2	CASSTSGRETQYF	TGTGCCAGCAGCACTAGCGGGAGAGAGACCCAGTACTTC
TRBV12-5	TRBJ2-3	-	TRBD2	CASGLTLAGGADTQYF	TGTGCTAGTGGTTTGACCCTAGCGGGAGGGGCAGATACGCAGTATTTT
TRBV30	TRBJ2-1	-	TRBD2	CAWTVRLAGVNEQFF	TGTGCCTGGACCGTGAGGCTAGCGGGAGTAAATGAGCAGTTCTTC
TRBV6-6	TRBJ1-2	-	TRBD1	CASSYQGTGTYGYTF	TGTGCCAGCAGTTACCAAGGGACAGGGACCTATGGCTACACCTTC
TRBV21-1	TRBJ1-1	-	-	CASSKRLRGLCTEAFF	TGTGCCAGCAGCAAACGATTGAGGGGGCTGTGTACTGAAGCTTTCTTT
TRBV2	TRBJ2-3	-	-	CASAVKAGSTDTQYF	TGTGCCAGCGCGGTTAAGGCGGGGAGCACAGATACGCAGTATTTT
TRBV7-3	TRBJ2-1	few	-	CASSLPGNEQFF	TGTGCCAGCAGCTTACCGGGGAATGAGCAGTTCTTC
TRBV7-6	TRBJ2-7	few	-	CASSSGPNYEQYF	TGTGCCAGCAGCTCGGGACCAAACTACGAGCAGTACTTC
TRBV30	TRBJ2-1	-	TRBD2	CAWSVNPGGRRLF	TGTGCCTGGAGTGTGAATCCGGGGGGGCGGCGGCTCTTC
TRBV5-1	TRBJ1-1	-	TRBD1	CASRVGQGAWTEAFF	TGCGCCAGCAGGGTAGGACAGGGGGCCTGGACTGAAGCTTTCTTT
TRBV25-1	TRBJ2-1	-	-	CASSGTEEQFF	TGTGCCAGCAGTGGGACGGAAGAGCAGTTCTTC
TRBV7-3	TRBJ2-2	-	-	CASSLKKGFTGELFF	TGTGCCAGCAGCTTAAAGAAGGGATTCACCGGGGAGCTGTTTTTT
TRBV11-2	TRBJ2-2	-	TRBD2	CASSSASGLNTGELFF	TGTGCCAGCAGCTCCGCTAGCGGTTTGAACACCGGGGAGCTGTTTTTT